The rows below give T cell receptor beta chains drawn from one sample of a study of identical twins. TCRdb redid the calling of the 5' RACE reads with MiXCR, one entry per CDR3 protein. The table has some 900,000 distinct CDR3 sequences, about 12% seen once. The sample was also linked to a second study, of yellow fever vaccine responses in identical twins.

The sequencing input was PBMCs. These receptors all stem from a woman aged 18 to 35 in good health. Each CDR3 is given with its conserved first and last residue. The order of the fields is V gene, J gene, clone size, D gene, CDR3 DNA, CDR3 protein. The D gene is left open where the match is weak. Part of the rows lack a size; the others show once, few, many or a class for expanded clones.

TRBV28	TRBJ2-4	many	TRBD2	TGTGCCACTCACAGCGGGAGTGCCAAAAACATTCAGTACTTC	CATHSGSAKNIQYF
TRBV20-1	TRBJ2-5	NA	TRBD2	TGCAGTGCTCCACCCCTACTAGCGGGGGTATCAGAGACCCAGTACTTC	CSAPPLLAGVSETQYF
TRBV5-1	TRBJ2-7	NA	NA	TGCGCCAGCAGCTTGGACAGCGCTCTGGAGCAGTACTTC	CASSLDSALEQYF
TRBV3-1	TRBJ2-5	NA	NA	TGTGCCAGCAGCCAAGGCTGGTCATCAGCCTTC	CASSQGWSSAF
TRBV5-1	TRBJ2-5	few	NA	TGCGCCAGCAGCTCGGGCGGGGCAGGAACACAAGAGACCCAGTACTTC	CASSSGGAGTQETQYF
TRBV2	TRBJ2-1	few	NA	TGTGCCAGCAGTCCCCTTCAACAGGAATCCTACAATGAGCAGTTCTTC	CASSPLQQESYNEQFF
TRBV14	TRBJ1-3	once	NA	TGTGCCAGCAGCCAATTGCCACCATATTGGGAGACCCCAAGCGCTGGAAACACCATATATTTT	CASSQLPPYWETPSAGNTIYF
TRBV5-1	TRBJ1-2	many	TRBD1	TGCGCCAGCAGCTTATCCGGGACAGGGAACTATGGCTACACCTTC	CASSLSGTGNYGYTF
TRBV5-6	TRBJ2-2	NA	NA	TGTGCCAGCAGCCCAGGGGGGGGCCTCGCGAGGACCGGGGAGCTGTTTTTT	CASSPGGGLARTGELFF
TRBV14	TRBJ1-1	few	TRBD1	TGTGCCAGCAGCGCCTATACCGGGACAGGAGCTGAAGCTTTCTTT	CASSAYTGTGAEAFF
TRBV12-3/TRBV12-4	TRBJ1-1	NA	TRBD1	TGTGCCAGCAGGACCTTACAGGGGAGTGAAGCTTTCTTT	CASRTLQGSEAFF
TRBV20-1	TRBJ2-7	NA	TRBD2	TGCAGTGCTACCGGGACTAGCGGGAGTGGTCCTTACGAGCAGTACTTC	CSATGTSGSGPYEQYF
TRBV20-1	TRBJ1-2	few	TRBD1	TGCAGTGCCATCCGACAGGGGGTCGACTATGGCTACACCTTC	CSAIRQGVDYGYTF
TRBV29-1	TRBJ2-7	few	NA	TGCAGCGCCATACCAGGACAGTCCTACGAGCAGTACTTC	CSAIPGQSYEQYF
TRBV11-2	TRBJ2-2	NA	NA	TGTGCCAGCAGCTTAACGGGGGAGGAGGCGCTGTTTTTT	CASSLTGEEALFF
TRBV12-3/TRBV12-4	TRBJ1-1	few	NA	TGTGCCAGCAGTTTAGCGCTGGGGGGGCCGGCTTTCTTT	CASSLALGGPAFF
TRBV2	TRBJ2-6	once	TRBD2	TGTGCCAGCAGTCAGAAGCGCCTCCCGTGGGGGGGTCGGGGGGCCAACGTCCTGACTTTC	CASSQKRLPWGGRGANVLTF
TRBV10-3	TRBJ2-7	many	NA	TGTGCCATCAGGGACCGGGACAACTACGAGCAGTACTTC	CAIRDRDNYEQYF
TRBV10-3	TRBJ2-2	many	NA	TGTGCCATCAAACAGGGTTTGAACACCGGGGAGCTGTTTTTT	CAIKQGLNTGELFF
TRBV6-2/TRBV6-3	TRBJ2-2	few	NA	TGTGCCAGCAGTTACTATGGGAGAACCGGGGAGCTGTTTTTT	CASSYYGRTGELFF
TRBV28	TRBJ2-1	few	TRBD2	TGTGCCAGCAGTCCGGGACGTAGCGGGACGTCCTACAATGAGCAGTTCTTC	CASSPGRSGTSYNEQFF
TRBV20-1	TRBJ1-2	few	NA	TGCAGTGCTAGATCCCGCGGGAGGGGCGCGGAGGGCTACACCTTC	CSARSRGRGAEGYTF
TRBV20-1	TRBJ1-2	NA	NA	TGCAGTGCTAGAGCGGAGGGCTATGGCTACACCTTC	CSARAEGYGYTF
TRBV20-1	TRBJ1-2	NA	TRBD1	TGCAGTGCTAGATCCCCAGGGACAGGGGGGGATGGCTACACCTTC	CSARSPGTGGDGYTF
TRBV11-2	TRBJ2-3	NA	TRBD1	TGTGCCAGCAGCTTAGAACCGACAGGGTGGAAAGATACGCAGTATTTT	CASSLEPTGWKDTQYF
TRBV20-1	TRBJ2-5	many	TRBD2	TGCAGTGCTAGAGATCAAACTAGCGGGGGGGAGACCCAGTACTTC	CSARDQTSGGETQYF
TRBV10-3	TRBJ2-1	few	NA	TGTGCCACGCAGGGTGCGGCTAGTTTTATTGAGCAGTTCTTC	CATQGAASFIEQFF
TRBV20-1	TRBJ2-1	few	NA	TGCAGTGCCAGCACGGGGGACTCCTACAATGAGCAGTTCTTC	CSASTGDSYNEQFF